This TCR beta chain was identified during a study of molecular identifiers for immune sequencing clone quantification. In regard to this clonotype: The antigen remains undetermined.

Previously described methods with listed TCR primers produced the bulk TCR libraries. TCRdb passed the PCR reads through MiXCR, listing each CDR3 protein once. The table records about 640,000 distinct CDR3 sequences, about 20% of them present only once. The CDR3 extends over 19 amino acids. The J segment lost 2 bases and the V segment lost 6 bases, leaving 21 bases of the junction unmatched. Germline CDR1 and CDR2: SGHVS and FNYEAQ. General study points: More than 97% of effector molecules, versus under 1% of naive-cell molecules, belonged to clones above 20 RNA copies. Clone sizes could be underestimated for highly expanded clones when identical TCR molecules share a barcode. Jurkat TCR RNA spiked in from one cell could reportedly be detected among about 1.1 million naive cells.

The chain joins TRBV7-6 to TRBJ1-2; TRBD1 agrees at 7 bases. Sequencing was carried out using naive CD8+ T cells from blood, with Jurkat cell RNA spiked in. Documented subset: FACS-sorted CD8+CD4-CCR7+CD45RA+ naive T cells. This receptor was taken from a human donor in good health. Some libraries in this study had Jurkat cell RNA spiked in. The CDR3 here is CASRYTEGARQPRNYGYTF. The DNA for the CDR3 is TGTGCCAGCAGATATACCGAGGGGGCAAGGCAACCTAGGAACTATGGCTACACCTTC.